Sequencing of this T cell receptor beta chain was carried out in a study of metastatic and nonmetastatic thyroid tumors (TCRdb year 2020). Looking at the study overall: For patients with malignant and with benign thyroid disease, the researchers compared repertoires between peripheral blood samples and tumor or nodule tissue samples. Study-wide findings and limitations: In both blood and tumor samples, TCR beta diversity was reported to be significantly higher in malignant tumors than in benign nodules.

A word on this clone: Its binding antigen is unknown. Per-base quality was not reported, and no clone a single base away is much larger than it.

No patient had received any treatment before thyroid surgery. Patient clinical samples collected from about 2011 to 2018 were retrospectively analysed using T-cell receptor beta sequencing. Libraries were constructed by PCR. Data came from an Illumina HiSeq 4000. High-throughput sequencing was used to profile the CDR3 region of the TCR beta-chain in every patient. Under the source paper's analysis protocol: CDR3 differences across clinicopathological groups were used to build a classifier for discriminating distant-metastatic papillary thyroid cancer patients. The Shannon index was used to measure repertoire diversity, and the Morisita-Horn index was used to measure how similar tumor and blood repertoires were. TCRdb cleaned the public reads at Q25 with fastp, built clones with MiXCR and kept in-frame beta chains. V and J calls and clone size were set by TCRdb, not the authors. This sample has roughly 24,000 clones in its table, and more than 20% of those were observed once. 10% to 15% of the sample lies in the top ten.

The sequence derives from a male donor with papillary thyroid cancer or a benign thyroid nodule (not recorded which). Some clones in this sample may be carry-over from other donors' samples. Sequencing was done on a sample of blood.

The sequenced DNA: TGTGCCAGAAGCCACTTGACCGATAATTCACCCCTCCACTTT. Its protein product is CARSHLTDNSPLHF. Recombination joined TRBV7-9 with TRBJ1-6, with the D gene not clear enough to name. The CDR3, cysteine through phenylalanine, is 14 amino acids long. Here the CDR3 DNA is all that survives: 42 bases in frame from base 1. V is cut by 9 bases and J by 5 bases, and the space between the germline ends is 14 bases. CDR1 SEHNR and CDR2 FQNEAQ were looked up in the germline V gene (reference sequence).